This TCR beta chain was observed in a study of T cells in Graves' hyperthyroidism and ophthalmopathy. General study points: With a median lead of about six months before onset, the model predicted ophthalmopathy.

Germline V gives CDR1 DFQATT, CDR2 SNEGSKA (reference sequence). There are 17 residues in the CDR3. V trimming: 0 bases; J trimming: 3 bases; junction bases outside the gene matches: 5. Each patient was aged 18 to 65 and had newly diagnosed hyperthyroidism of under 2 months' duration. This clonotype was seen at least ten times. The antigen is unknown. The CDR3 regions of TCR beta were amplified from RNA transcripts. Initially, a first-round RT-PCR of the TCR CDR3 employed the HTBI primer set. TCRdb used MiXCR to reprocess the multiplex PCR reads, holding one entry per CDR3 protein. Of under 400,000 distinct CDR3 sequences in the sample, about 13% were seen once.

The source is a woman between 18 and 29 years old with Graves' hyperthyroidism. The source material was blood. This chain joins TRBV20-1 and TRBJ2-2, with 12 bases aligning to TRBD2. As DNA, the CDR3 is TGCAGTGCTAGAGATTCGACTAGCGGGAGTTACACCGGGGAGCTGTTTTTT. It specifies CSARDSTSGSYTGELFF.